The 12 T cell receptor beta chains below come from one sample, sequenced in a study of T cells after posttransplantation cyclophosphamide. Repertoires were generated with immunoSEQ multiplex PCR, while TCRdb's copy carries only in-frame clones and drops some. The sample carries over a thousand clones, approximately 97% recorded once. Sequenced material: naive CD8+ T cells sorted from PBMCs. These receptors came from a woman in her fifties or sixties in good health, CMV-negative, and a related stem cell transplant donor.

The chain carries TRBV6-5 and TRBJ1-1; a weak D match, TRBD1 (5 bases). This CDR3 spans 14 amino acids. V was shortened by 2 bases and J by 3 bases, with 10 bases between the two germline ends. Germline assignment: CDR1 MNHEY and CDR2 SVGAGI. The chain's CDR3 is CASSYREGDTEAFF. The CDR3 nucleotides are TGTGCCAGCAGTTACAGGGAAGGGGACACTGAAGCTTTCTTT.

This CDR3 is CASSELQADTQYF. For the CDR3, the DNA is TGTGCCAGCTCGGAACTCCAGGCAGATACGCAGTATTTT. This rearrangement joins TRBV6-5 to TRBJ2-3; no definite D call. Germline V lookup: CDR1 MNHEY, CDR2 SVGAGI. Between the trimmed V and J ends, which lost 8 bases and 4 bases, there was a span of 13 bases. This CDR3 has 13 amino acids.

The chain couples TRBV2 to TRBJ2-3, with 13 positions matching TRBD2. V lost 5 bases, J lost 2 bases, and 4 bases stayed unmatched. CDR1 and CDR2 from the germline V gene are SNHLY and FYNNEI. The CDR3 length is 16 residues. The CDR3 DNA is TGTGCCAGCAGTAAGGGACTAGCGGGATCCACAGATACGCAGTATTTT. Protein: CASSKGLAGSTDTQYF.

V and J are TRBV7-6 and TRBJ2-2; TRBD2 matches 14 bases. The junction had 19 bases not matched to a gene; V was cut back by 2 bases and J by 5 bases. This CDR3 is 22 amino acids long. Germline values: CDR1 SGHVS, CDR2 FNYEAQ. CDR3 bases: TGTGCCAGCAGCTTAAGGCCCCAAGGGAGTGGGACTAGCGGGGGACGGACCGGGGAGCTGTTTTTT. Protein: CASSLRPQGSGTSGGRTGELFF.

The V call is TRBV6-5, the J call TRBJ2-7; no firm D call. Germline loops: CDR1 MNHEY, CDR2 SVGAGI. CDR3 length equals 13 residues. The V end was cut by 2 bases, the J end by 5 bases, with 10 bases between. The DNA of the CDR3 is TGTGCCAGCAGTTACCACAAAAACAACGAGCAGTACTTC. This encodes CASSYHKNNEQYF.

This sequence joins TRBV18 and TRBJ2-2; D is possibly TRBD1 (6 bases). This CDR3 is 13 amino acids long. The V gene lost 4 bases and the J gene lost 6 bases, with 9 bases spanning the gap. Germline V lookup: CDR1 KGHSH, CDR2 LQKENI. CDR3 protein: CASSRQAAGELFF. CDR3 DNA: TGTGCCAGCTCACGACAGGCGGCCGGGGAGCTGTTTTTT. Full variable domain (rest looked up from reference TRBV18 and TRBJ2-2): NAGVMQNPRHLVRRRGQEARLRCSPMKGHSHVYWYRQLPEEGLKFMVYLQKENIIDESGMPKERFSAEFPKEGPSILRIQQVVRGDSAAYFCASSRQAAGELFFGEGSRLTVL.

The chain's CDR3 is CASSLAHLAGELFF. The CDR3 nucleotides read TGTGCCAGCAGCTTAGCGCATCTAGCTGGGGAGCTGTTTTTT. The rearrangement uses TRBV7-9 and TRBJ2-2; perhaps TRBD2 as D (5 bases). This CDR3 has 14 residues. Trimming removed 0 bases from V and 8 bases from J, with 10 bases in between. Germline CDR1 and CDR2: SEHNR and FQNEAQ (reference sequence).

This chain joins TRBV13 and TRBJ1-1; D is uncertain. The CDR3 extends over 13 amino acids. V gave up 0 bases and J gave up 10 bases, with 12 bases separating them. The V gene's germline CDR1 is PRHDT and CDR2 FYEKMQ (reference sequence). CDR3 in DNA: TGTGCCAGCAGCTTAGGGTCGTCCCGGGGAGCTTTCTTT. Amino acid sequence: CASSLGSSRGAFF.

This chain links TRBV2 with TRBJ2-1, with D perhaps TRBD2 (5 bases). Germline V gene data show CDR1 as SNHLY and CDR2 as FYNNEI. V gave up 3 bases and J gave up 7 bases, with 7 bases separating them. The CDR3 is 12 residues long. The CDR3 loop is CASSDRTNEQFF. CDR3 DNA sequence: TGTGCCAGCAGTGACAGGACTAATGAGCAGTTCTTC.

The chain joins TRBV5-1 to TRBJ2-1, with 10 positions matching TRBD1. V dropped 7 bases and J dropped 9; count of bases not matched to a gene: 1. The V gene's germline CDR1 is SGHRS and CDR2 YFSETQ. The CDR3 extends over 11 amino acids. The CDR3 sequence is CASRDRGEQFF. In nucleotides, the CDR3 is TGCGCCAGCCGGGACAGGGGTGAGCAGTTCTTC.

This clone is a singleton in its sample. The chain links TRBV28 to TRBJ1-2; the D gene is possibly TRBD1 (6 bases). V lost 3 bases, J lost 4 bases, and 18 bases lay in between. The CDR3 totals 16 residues. Germline lookup yields CDR1 MDHEN and CDR2 SYDVKM. CDR3 nucleotides: TGTGCCAGCAGTTTCAATAAGGGGGGGCAGGGCTATGGCTACACCTTC. Its protein product is CASSFNKGGQGYGYTF.

The chain joins TRBV9 to TRBJ2-7, with 7 bases that match TRBD1. V gave up 4 bases and J gave up 5 bases; unmatched junction bases: 9. Per the germline V gene, CDR1 is SGDLS and CDR2 is YYNGEE. The CDR3 is 14 amino acids. Written as DNA, the CDR3 is TGTGCCAGCAGCACCTTTCCCGGGACAGACGAGCAGTACTTC. It specifies CASSTFPGTDEQYF.